The 26 T cell receptor beta chains below were found in one sample sequenced in a study of control samples from healthy donors and cancer patients. Using immunoSEQ multiplex PCR, the repertoire was profiled, and TCRdb retains in-frame clones only, with some absent. There are some 70,000 clones in the sample; about 83% occur only once, and approximately 14% lies in the top ten. The material sequenced was blood. The receptor source for this set is a man aged 55 to 69 in good health.

Judged by abundance, this clone is medium-sized. This chain uses TRBV28 with TRBJ1-5, with no clear D. Per the germline V gene, CDR1 is MDHEN and CDR2 is SYDVKM. The CDR3 is 14 amino acids. V dropped 7 bases and J dropped 3 bases, with 13 bases sitting between them. CDR3 nucleotides: TGTGCCAGCACCACCAGTGACCTCAATCAGCCCCAGCATTTT. Protein: CASTTSDLNQPQHF.

The V and J genes are TRBV6-6 and TRBJ2-7; D is undetermined. Germline V gives CDR1 MNHNY, CDR2 SVGAGI (reference sequence). V was trimmed by 6 bases and J by 4 bases, leaving 16 bases between them. The CDR3 has 14 amino acids. CDR3 nucleotides: TGTGCCAGCAGCCCGCCCTACCTGGGTTACGAGCAGTACTTC. Protein sequence: CASSPPYLGYEQYF.

This sequence joins TRBV29-1 and TRBJ1-4, with D perhaps TRBD1 (5 bases). This CDR3 region has 13 residues. CDR1 is SQVTM, CDR2 ANQGSEA, per germline. V lost 3 bases and J lost 6, with 11 bases in between. CDR3 DNA sequence: TGCAGCGTTGATCAGGGAAAGGATGAAAAACTGTTTTTT. Protein sequence: CSVDQGKDEKLFF.

This sequence joins TRBV27 and TRBJ2-7, with 8 positions matching TRBD1. The CDR3 covers 16 residues. J was trimmed by 4 bases and V by 4 bases; bases with no gene match: 12. Per germline, CDR1 MNHEY and CDR2 SMNVEV (reference sequence). CDR3 loop: CASSSAGTGRAYEQYF. The DNA of the CDR3 is TGTGCCAGCAGTTCAGCCGGGACAGGAAGGGCATACGAGCAGTACTTC.

V usage is TRBV28 and J usage is TRBJ1-3, with unresolved D. The CDR3 has 13 amino acids. The ends were cut back, 6 bases at V and 0 bases at J, with 6 bases in the middle. Per germline, CDR1 MDHEN and CDR2 SYDVKM. CDR3 DNA: TGTGCCAGCAGGGTAACCTCTGGAAACACCATATATTTT. It is translated as CASRVTSGNTIYF.

This clone was counted between two and nine times. V is TRBV28 and J is TRBJ1-5; 9 bases are shared with TRBD1. The CDR3 has 15 amino acids. Losses at the gene ends were 7 bases for V and 3 bases for J; bases not matched to a gene: 7. Germline CDR1 reads MDHEN; CDR2 reads SYDVKM. The CDR3 is CASTRTGALNQPQHF. CDR3 sequence (DNA): TGTGCCAGCACAAGGACAGGGGCCCTCAATCAGCCCCAGCATTTT.

The rearrangement links TRBV5-4 to TRBJ2-1; 7 bases fit TRBD1. Trimming removed 3 bases from V and 3 bases from J; junction bases left unmatched: 9. CDR3 size: 16 residues. Germline CDR1 and CDR2: SGHNT and YYREEE (reference sequence). The chain's CDR3 is CASSSRQGANYNEQFF. As DNA, the CDR3 is TGTGCCAGCAGCTCACGACAGGGCGCCAACTACAATGAGCAGTTCTTC.

The CDR3 bases are TGTGCCAGCAGTACGACTAGCGGGGCCTACGAGCAGTACTTC. Residues: CASSTTSGAYEQYF. This rearrangement joins TRBV27 to TRBJ2-7; TRBD2 aligns across 11 bases. CDR1 is MNHEY, CDR2 SMNVEV, per germline (reference sequence). The ends lost 5 bases at V and 2 bases at J; junction bases unmatched: 2. This CDR3 has 14 amino acids.

V is TRBV7-8 and J is TRBJ1-4; D gene uncertain. With 2 bases removed from V and 3 bases from J, the gap between germline ends came to 4 bases. The germline CDR1 and CDR2 sequences are SGHVS and FQNEAQ. This CDR3 spans 13 amino acids. The CDR3 sequence is CASSLFSNEKLFF. The CDR3, as DNA: TGTGCCAGCAGCTTATTCTCTAATGAAAAACTGTTTTTT.

The chain carries TRBV6-5 and TRBJ1-2, with a tentative D call TRBD1 (5 bases). Germline V CDR1 and CDR2: MNHEY, SVGAGI. V was shortened by 2 bases and J by 7 bases, with 14 bases between the two germline ends. The CDR3 totals 14 residues. The CDR3 coding sequence is TGTGCCAGCAGTTACAAGAGCAGGGTTTCTGGCTACACCTTC. It translates to CASSYKSRVSGYTF.

The chain is built from TRBV2 and TRBJ2-3; D remains ambiguous. Germline-derived CDR1 and CDR2 are SNHLY and FYNNEI. The CDR3 runs to 14 residues. Trimming took 6 bases from V and 0 from J, leaving 10 bases between them. The CDR3 nucleotides read TGTGCCAGCAGGACAAGGTCTAGCACAGATACGCAGTATTTT. Encoded protein: CASRTRSSTDTQYF.

This clone was observed a few times. This chain links TRBV7-2 with TRBJ1-2; TRBD1 is a possible D gene (5 bases). This CDR3 spans 16 amino acids. Trimming took 1 base from V and 2 from J, leaving 14 bases between them. Germline CDR1 and CDR2: SGHTA and FQGNSA. Here the CDR3 reads CASSLVLSGQNYGYTF. The CDR3 coding sequence is TGTGCCAGCAGCTTAGTTCTGTCAGGGCAGAACTATGGCTACACCTTC.

This chain uses TRBV4-3 with TRBJ2-2, with TRBD2 matching over 13 bases. The CDR3 is 16 residues long. The junction had 5 bases not matched to a gene; V was cut back by 4 bases and J by 6 bases. The germline V gene has CDR1 LGHNA and CDR2 YSLEER. The CDR3 nucleotides read TGCGCCAGCAGCCCCAGACTAGCGGGAGGAGCCGGGGAGCTGTTTTTT. Its protein is CASSPRLAGGAGELFF.

This chain links TRBV7-8 with TRBJ2-5, with D maybe TRBD2 (7 bases). The CDR3 loop spans 15 amino acids. Deletions cut 1 base from V and 5 bases from J, with 14 bases between. CDR1 SGHVS and CDR2 FQNEAQ come from the germline V gene. DNA for the CDR3: TGTGCCAGCAGCTTAGGGGGGGGCGGGAGCGAGACCCAGTACTTC. It encodes CASSLGGGGSETQYF. The variable domain in full, completed from reference TRBV7-8 and TRBJ2-5, reads GAGVSQSPRYKVAKRGQDVALRCDPISGHVSLFWYQQALGQGPEFLTYFQNEAQLDKSGLPSDRFFAERPEGSVSTLKIQRTQQEDSAVYLCASSLGGGGSETQYFGPGTRLLVL.

This rearrangement joins TRBV5-1 to TRBJ1-6; D is undetermined. V was cut by 0 bases and J by 10 bases, with 8 bases left in between. This CDR3 comprises 13 residues. Germline lookup yields CDR1 SGHRS and CDR2 YFSETQ. CDR3 sequence reads: CASSLDWESPLHF. CDR3 bases: TGCGCCAGCAGCTTGGATTGGGAATCACCCCTCCACTTT.

The chain employs TRBV7-2 and TRBJ1-5; D unclear. V was shortened by 3 bases and J by 4 bases, with 10 bases between the two germline ends. The CDR3 is made up of 14 amino acids. Germline CDR1 SGHTA, CDR2 FQGNSA. CDR3 in DNA: TGTGCCAGCAGCTTGGGTCACTTTAATCAGCCCCAGCATTTT. It is translated as CASSLGHFNQPQHF.

The chain has TRBV30 and TRBJ2-1, with 8 bases identical to TRBD2. With 4 bases clipped from V and 0 bases from J, the junction kept 2 bases outside the gene matches. CDR1 and CDR2 from the germline V gene are GTSNPN and SVGIG (reference sequence). The CDR3 has 14 residues. The CDR3, as DNA: TGTGCCTGGACTACTAGCGGCTCCTACAATGAGCAGTTCTTC. It codes for CAWTTSGSYNEQFF.

The chain combines TRBV11-3 with TRBJ2-1, with 10 bases that match TRBD2. The germline CDR1 and CDR2 sequences are SGHNT and YENEEA. Germline trimming cut 5 bases from V and 8 bases from J; bases unmatched to any gene: 6. The CDR3 is made up of 14 amino acids. As DNA, the CDR3 is TGTGCCAGCAGCCCCACTAGCGGGGTCGATGAGCAGTTCTTC. Translation gives CASSPTSGVDEQFF.

The chain joins TRBV6-2 or TRBV6-3 to TRBJ1-5, with TRBD1 matching over 7 bases. Germline CDR1 and CDR2: MNHEY and SVGEGT. The CDR3 covers 18 residues. The V gene end was trimmed by 5 bases and the J gene end by 1 base; junction bases not matched to a gene: 14. The CDR3 loop reads CASSPTGARQGSNQPQHF. CDR3 nucleotides: TGTGCCAGCAGTCCCACCGGGGCCAGACAGGGAAGCAATCAGCCCCAGCATTTT.

The chain has TRBV18 and TRBJ2-3; no definite D call. This CDR3 region has 16 residues. Germline CDR1 reads KGHSH; CDR2 reads LQKENI. Trimming took off 0 bases at V and 0 bases at J, with 10 bases between the two ends. DNA of the CDR3: TGTGCCAGCTCACCACCGGGAAAGCCTAGCACAGATACGCAGTATTTT. It is translated as CASSPPGKPSTDTQYF.

The chain is built from TRBV5-4 and TRBJ2-5; D possibly matches TRBD1 or TRBD2 (5 bases each). Per germline, CDR1 SGHNT and CDR2 YYREEE (reference sequence). V was pared by 0 bases and J by 3 bases, with 15 bases between. CDR3 size: 16 residues. Here the CDR3 DNA reads TGTGCCAGCAGCTTGGGGTCGGGGACGGCCAAAGAGACCCAGTACTTC. Protein product: CASSLGSGTAKETQYF.

J is TRBJ1-5 and V is TRBV4-1, with a tentative D call TRBD1 (5 bases). The CDR3 covers 17 residues. CDR1 and CDR2 from the germline V gene are MGHRA and YSYEKL. V dropped 3 bases and J dropped 0 bases, with 15 bases sitting between them. CDR3 sequence: CASSQGLQRDSNQPQHF. CDR3 nucleotide sequence: TGCGCCAGCAGCCAGGGGCTTCAGCGGGATAGCAATCAGCCCCAGCATTTT.

J is TRBJ2-5 and V is TRBV7-2, with TRBD2 matching over 11 bases. The V segment lost 5 bases and the J segment 5 bases; nucleotides outside the gene matches: 10. In germline, CDR1 is SGHTA, CDR2 FQGNSA. The CDR3 runs to 16 residues. CDR3 in amino acids: CASSRDSGRARETQYF. CDR3 in DNA: TGTGCCAGCAGCCGGGATAGCGGGAGGGCCCGGGAGACCCAGTACTTC.

The chain uses TRBV4-1 and TRBJ2-1; D is unresolved. Per germline, CDR1 MGHRA and CDR2 YSYEKL. There are 12 residues in the CDR3. Trimming removed 3 bases at V and 12 bases at J, with 12 bases between. CDR3 region: CASSQGSGPQFF. CDR3 bases: TGCGCCAGCAGCCAGGGTTCGGGCCCGCAGTTCTTC.

The rearrangement links TRBV27 to TRBJ2-4; 11 positions agree with TRBD1. Germline loops: CDR1 MNHEY, CDR2 SMNVEV (reference sequence). The CDR3 consists of 18 residues. The V and J ends lost 5 bases and 0 bases, in that order; junction bases with no gene match: 9. CDR3 amino acids: CASSPQDRGRLAKNIQYF. In DNA form, the CDR3 reads TGTGCCAGCAGTCCCCAGGACAGGGGGCGCCTAGCCAAAAACATTCAGTACTTC.

There are many counts of this clone. The J gene is TRBJ2-7, the V gene TRBV29-1, with 9 bases matching TRBD1. The CDR3 is made up of 14 amino acids. Germline V gene sequence: CDR1 SQVTM, CDR2 ANQGSEA. The V gene end was trimmed by 5 bases and the J gene end by 5 bases; junction bases not matched to a gene: 10. CDR3 sequence (DNA): TGCAGCGTTAGGTTGGGGACAGGGAAACACGAGCAGTACTTC. This codes for CSVRLGTGKHEQYF.